The 13 T cell receptor beta chains in this list originate from one sample, sequenced in a study of OX40 agonist ivuxolimab in advanced cancers. Sequencing was performed with immunoSEQ multiplex PCR; in TCRdb, only in-frame clones are kept and a portion is missing. The table lists under 20,000 clones, around 69% of them singletons. The sequences come from CD4+ or CD8+ T cells sorted from blood, collected in a trial of the OX40 agonist ivuxolimab. Source of these receptors: an adult with an advanced solid tumor such as melanoma, head and neck, liver or kidney cancer.

As concerns this clone: This same CDR3 is encoded by further DNA sequences in the sample. The rearrangement links TRBV27 to TRBJ2-5, with 11 bases lining up with TRBD2. Germline values: CDR1 MNHEY, CDR2 SMNVEV (reference sequence). The CDR3 runs to 16 residues. V lost 0 bases to trimming and J lost 1 base; unmatched junction nucleotides: 1. The CDR3: CASSLSGTSGQETQYF. The CDR3 bases are TGTGCCAGCAGTTTATCCGGGACTAGCGGCCAAGAGACCCAGTACTTC.

The rearrangement uses TRBV28 and TRBJ2-3, with 9 bases matching TRBD2. Germline CDR1 MDHEN, CDR2 SYDVKM. The CDR3 loop spans 18 amino acids. J lost 6 bases, V lost 6 bases, and 19 bases had no gene match. CDR3 DNA sequence: TGTGCCAGCAGCCCAAACTTCCCCATGCGGGAGGGCCGTGATACGCAGTATTTT. Its translation is CASSPNFPMREGRDTQYF.

J is TRBJ2-1 and V is TRBV30; D could derive from TRBD1 or TRBD2 (5 bases each). The germline CDR1 and CDR2 sequences are GTSNPN and SVGIG (reference sequence). This CDR3 region has 13 residues. The V end lost 5 bases, the J end lost 9 bases, and 17 bases lay between the germline ends. Here the CDR3 reads CAWGADLGGEQFF. In DNA, the CDR3 is TGTGCCTGGGGTGCCGATCTTGGGGGTGAGCAGTTCTTC.

The chain has TRBV5-8 and TRBJ2-7; D may be TRBD2 (6 bases). Germline values: CDR1 SGHTS, CDR2 YDEGEE. The V end was cut by 4 bases, the J end by 7 bases, with 24 bases between. This CDR3 spans 16 amino acids. CDR3 residues: CASSVLSGGPLGEQYF. In DNA, the CDR3 is TGTGCCAGCAGCGTCCTTAGCGGAGGGCCCCTGGGAGAGCAGTACTTC.

The chain employs TRBV7-2 and TRBJ2-3; D is undetermined. The CDR3 covers 17 residues. The V gene lost 1 base and the J gene lost 4 bases, with 18 bases spanning the gap. Germline V gene data show CDR1 as SGHTA and CDR2 as FQGNSA. The CDR3 coding sequence is TGTGCCAGCAGCTTAGTCGTGGTCAACTATGCCTCAGATACGCAGTATTTT. It is translated as CASSLVVVNYASDTQYF.

The chain recombines TRBV27 with TRBJ1-5, with D possibly TRBD1 on 5 matching bases. This CDR3 has 14 amino acids. V gave up 4 bases and J gave up 4 bases, with 11 bases separating them. Germline CDR1 MNHEY, CDR2 SMNVEV (reference sequence). CDR3 region: CASSSGALNQPQHF. The DNA for the CDR3 is TGTGCCAGCAGTTCCGGGGCCCTGAATCAGCCCCAGCATTTT.

The genes are TRBV9 and TRBJ2-5; 14 bases agree with TRBD2. The CDR3 covers 15 residues. CDR1 is SGDLS and CDR2 is YYNGEE in the germline V gene. J gave up 4 bases and V 7 bases, and 6 bases lay outside the gene matches. The CDR3 sequence is CASSGTSGSRETQYF. The CDR3 bases are TGTGCCAGCTCTGGGACTAGCGGGAGTAGAGAGACCCAGTACTTC.

The CDR3 DNA reads as TGTGCCAGCAGTTTAGGGGGGTCGACAGCTACGAAACAGTACTTC. Protein sequence: CASSLGGSTATKQYF. The chain carries TRBV28 and TRBJ2-7; D possibly corresponds to TRBD2 (6 bases). There are 15 residues in the CDR3. Trimming pared 2 bases from V and 10 bases from J, leaving 21 bases between. The germline CDR1 and CDR2 sequences are MDHEN and SYDVKM. Full variable domain (rest looked up from reference TRBV28 and TRBJ2-7): DVKVTQSSRYLVKRTGEKVFLECVQDMDHENMFWYRQDPGLGLRLIYFSYDVKMKEKGDIPEGYSVSREKKERFSLILESASTNQTSMYLCASSLGGSTATKQYFGPGTRLTVT.

This clone has a handful of counts. The V and J genes are TRBV19 and TRBJ2-2; D may be TRBD1 (5 bases). V lost 4 bases and J 4 bases, leaving 16 bases between the germline ends. Germline lookup yields CDR1 LNHDA and CDR2 SQIVND (reference sequence). The CDR3 runs to 16 residues. In nucleotides, the CDR3 is TGTGCCAGTAGTACTCAGGGTAACCGTGGCACCGGGGAGCTGTTTTTT. This encodes CASSTQGNRGTGELFF.

The CDR3 nucleotides are TGTGCCAGCAGCCGGAATGTGGGTTCCGGGGAGCTGTTTTTT. Amino acid sequence: CASSRNVGSGELFF. This sequence joins TRBV27 and TRBJ2-2; unclear D gene. The CDR3 contains 14 residues. Per the germline V gene, CDR1 is MNHEY and CDR2 is SMNVEV (reference sequence). Trimming removed 6 bases at V and 6 bases at J, with 14 bases between.

The rearrangement uses TRBV2 and TRBJ2-5; D possibly corresponds to TRBD2 (6 bases). CDR1 and CDR2 (germline): SNHLY, FYNNEI. V was cut by 9 bases and J by 2 bases, with 10 bases left in between. The CDR3 contains 12 residues. This CDR3 reads CARLEGQETQYF. CDR3 in DNA: TGTGCCAGACTGGAGGGACAAGAGACCCAGTACTTC. The variable domain in full, completed from reference TRBV2 and TRBJ2-5, reads EPEVTQTPSHQVTQMGQEVILRCVPISNHLYFYWYRQILGQKVEFLVSFYNNEISEKSEIFDDQFSVERPDGSNFTLKIRSTKLEDSAMYFCARLEGQETQYFGPGTRLLVL.

This chain uses TRBV5-6 with TRBJ2-7, with 8 positions matching TRBD2. V shed 1 base and J 6 bases; nucleotides not matched to a gene: 9. The germline gives CDR1 SGHDT, CDR2 YYEEEE. This CDR3 is built from 15 residues. The CDR3 DNA reads as TGTGCCAGCAGCTTGACCAGCGGGGGAGGGGCCGAGCAGTACTTC. It codes for CASSLTSGGGAEQYF. Together with reference TRBV5-6 and TRBJ2-7, the CDR3 gives the full variable domain: DAGVTQSPTHLIKTRGQQVTLRCSPKSGHDTVSWYQQALGQGPQFIFQYYEEEERQRGNFPDRFSGHQFPNYSSELNVNALLLGDSALYLCASSLTSGGGAEQYFGPGTRLTVT.

This clone was seen only once. V and J are TRBV7-9 and TRBJ1-5, with a tentative D call TRBD1 (5 bases). Germline CDR1 and CDR2: SEHNR and FQNEAQ (reference sequence). The CDR3 runs to 15 residues. V was pared by 4 bases and J by 0 bases, with 10 bases between. CDR3 sequence reads: CASSSGGDSNQPQHF. Written as DNA, the CDR3 is TGTGCCAGCAGCTCTGGGGGGGATAGCAATCAGCCCCAGCATTTT. The full variable domain, completed using reference TRBV7-9 and TRBJ1-5, is DTGVSQNPRHKITKRGQNVTFRCDPISEHNRLYWYRQTLGQGPEFLTYFQNEAQLEKSRLLSDRFSAERPKGSFSTLEIQRTEQGDSAMYLCASSSGGDSNQPQHFGDGTRLSIL.